This TCR beta chain was retrieved from a study of blood T cell repertoires in COVID-19. After removal of 6 bases from V and 6 bases from J, the junction contained 2 bases not matched to a gene. The germline gives CDR1 SNHLY, CDR2 FYNNEI. This CDR3 comprises 14 residues. Clones were sequenced by immunoSEQ multiplex PCR, and TCRdb holds only the in-frame ones, with some missing. The profile covers fewer than 60,000 clones, with around 86% appearing a single time and 20% to 25% taken by the ten largest. The V and J genes are TRBV2 and TRBJ1-6; 10 positions agree with TRBD1. The TCR originated in a woman of 80 years or more with acute or convalescent COVID-19. Sequenced input: peripheral blood. The CDR3 DNA reads as TGTGCCAGCAGCCGACAGGGGGCTAATTCACCCCTCCACTTT. It codes for CASSRQGANSPLHF.